The clone carrying this T cell receptor beta chain was counted at least ten times. What it recognizes is unknown. These data come from a study of CD8 T cells in ankylosing spondylitis. Study findings and constraints: There was a TCR beta motif, made of several highly homologous variants, that appeared characteristic of ankylosing spondylitis blood. Within peripheral blood, clones linked to disease were CD8+ and relatively rare.

The length of the CDR3 is 14 residues. Germline CDR1 is SGHRS and CDR2 is YFSETQ. V shed 5 bases, J shed 8 bases, and the junction held 8 bases outside the gene matches. A quantitative 5'-RACE method, one with molecular barcodes, was used to make TCR beta libraries. Each CDR3 protein gets one entry after TCRdb re-called the 5' RACE reads with MiXCR. This table holds around 150,000 distinct CDR3 sequences, about 7% found once. The receptor comes from a female donor with ankylosing spondylitis or in good health (not recorded which). The V gene is TRBV5-1, the J gene TRBJ2-2; 8 positions agree with TRBD1. The source material was blood, either unsorted or a sorted T cell fraction (not recorded which). Here the CDR3 reads CASRGTGSIGELFF. The DNA of the CDR3 is TGCGCCAGCAGAGGGACAGGAAGTATAGGGGAGCTGTTTTTT.